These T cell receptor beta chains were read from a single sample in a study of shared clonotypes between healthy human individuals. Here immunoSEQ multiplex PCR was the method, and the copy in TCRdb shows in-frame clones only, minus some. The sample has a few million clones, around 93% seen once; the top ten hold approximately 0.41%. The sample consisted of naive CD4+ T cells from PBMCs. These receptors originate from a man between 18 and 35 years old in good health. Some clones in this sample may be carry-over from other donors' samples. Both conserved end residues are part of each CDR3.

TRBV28 CASSWANLGAGQPQHF
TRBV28 CASSRRAGGRDEQYF
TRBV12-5 CASGSGVREQYF
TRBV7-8 CASSRLAGGGADTQYF
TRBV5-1 CASSMGTGANTEAFF
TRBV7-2 CASSPPGINYGYTF
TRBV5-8 CASSSGPGPREQYF
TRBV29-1 CSGLIAGSYEQYF
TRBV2 CASSEVRDSHGAYQETQYF
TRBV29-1 CSVVPSNGEQYF
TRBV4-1 CASSQALHLTSGSAPTQYF
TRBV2 CASSDIGQGGSEQYF
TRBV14 CASSQRGLAGVNEQFF
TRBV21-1 CASTSGTAYYNEQFF
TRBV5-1 CASSIGPKLDPHFYEQYF
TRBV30 CAWTSLLWGHGYGYTF
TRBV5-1 CASSPEVSGLGFF